This TCR beta chain was profiled in a study of T cell repertoires in cytomegalovirus infection. The overall study: TCR beta signatures that were public indicated CMV infection and matching HLA type.

Looked up from germline, CDR1 is ENHRY and CDR2 is SYGVKD. The CDR3 is 15 amino acids. J gave up 4 bases and V 5 bases, and 9 bases lay outside the gene matches. In TCRdb, the reads were re-called with MiXCR into one record per CDR3 protein. Of a few hundred thousand distinct CDR3 sequences in the sample, 8% to 9.5% were seen once. Sequenced sample: PBMCs. The chain carries TRBV10-3 and TRBJ2-7, with TRBD2 matching 9 bases. This TCR derives from a human donor in good health (CMV status not recorded). Some clones in this sample may be carry-over from other donors' samples. CDR3 DNA: TGTGCCATCAGTTCGGGTGAGACTAGCGGTTACGAGCAGTACTTC. Its translation: CAISSGETSGYEQYF.